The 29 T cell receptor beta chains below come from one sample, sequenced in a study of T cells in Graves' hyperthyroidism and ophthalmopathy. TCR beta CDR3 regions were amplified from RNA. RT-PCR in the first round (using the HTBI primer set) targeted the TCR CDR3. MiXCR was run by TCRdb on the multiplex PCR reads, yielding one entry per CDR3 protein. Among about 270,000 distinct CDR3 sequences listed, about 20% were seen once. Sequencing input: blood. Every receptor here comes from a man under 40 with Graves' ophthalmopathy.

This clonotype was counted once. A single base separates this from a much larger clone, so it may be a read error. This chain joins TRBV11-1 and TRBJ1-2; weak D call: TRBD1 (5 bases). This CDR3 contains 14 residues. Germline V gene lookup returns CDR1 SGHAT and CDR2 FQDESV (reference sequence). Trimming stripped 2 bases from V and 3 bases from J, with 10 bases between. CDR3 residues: CASSLRGRDYGYTF. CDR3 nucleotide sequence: TGTGCCAGCAGCTTAAGGGGCAGGGACTATGGCTACACCTTC.

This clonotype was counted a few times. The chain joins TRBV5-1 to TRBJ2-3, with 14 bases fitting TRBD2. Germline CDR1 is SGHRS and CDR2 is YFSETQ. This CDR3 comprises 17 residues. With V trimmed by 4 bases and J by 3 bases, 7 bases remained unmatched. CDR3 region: CASSKGTSGSLTDTQYF. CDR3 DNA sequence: TGCGCCAGCAGCAAAGGGACTAGCGGGAGCTTAACAGATACGCAGTATTTT. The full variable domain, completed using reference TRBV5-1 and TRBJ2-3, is KAGVTQTPRYLIKTRGQQVTLSCSPISGHRSVSWYQQTPGQGLQFLFEYFSETQRNKGNFPGRFSGRQFSNSRSEMNVSTLELGDSALYLCASSKGTSGSLTDTQYFGPGTRLTVL.

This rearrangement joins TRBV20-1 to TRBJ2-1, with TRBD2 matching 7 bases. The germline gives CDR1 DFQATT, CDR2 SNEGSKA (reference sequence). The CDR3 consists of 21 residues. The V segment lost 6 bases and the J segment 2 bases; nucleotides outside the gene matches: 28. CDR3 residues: CSARFYLTSRLRDAPYNEQFF. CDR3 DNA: TGCAGTGCCCGTTTTTACCTGACTAGCCGCCTACGCGACGCCCCCTACAATGAGCAGTTCTTC.

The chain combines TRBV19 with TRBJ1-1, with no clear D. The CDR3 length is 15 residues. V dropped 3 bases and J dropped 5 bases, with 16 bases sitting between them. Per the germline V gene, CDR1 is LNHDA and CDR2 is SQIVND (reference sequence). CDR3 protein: CASSIPRGVKTEAFF. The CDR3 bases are TGTGCCAGTAGTATCCCCAGAGGCGTAAAGACTGAAGCTTTCTTT.

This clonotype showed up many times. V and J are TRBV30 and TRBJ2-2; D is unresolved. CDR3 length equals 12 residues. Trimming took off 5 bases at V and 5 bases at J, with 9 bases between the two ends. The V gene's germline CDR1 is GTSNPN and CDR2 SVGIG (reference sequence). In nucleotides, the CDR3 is TGTGCCTGGGCCTTAAGAACCGGGGAGCTGTTTTTT. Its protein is CAWALRTGELFF.

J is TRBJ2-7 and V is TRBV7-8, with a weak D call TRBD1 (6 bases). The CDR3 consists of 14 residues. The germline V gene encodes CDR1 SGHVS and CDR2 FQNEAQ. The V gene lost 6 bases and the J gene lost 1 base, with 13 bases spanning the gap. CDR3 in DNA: TGTGCCAGCAGTAACAGGGCCCAGTCCTACGAGCAGTACTTC. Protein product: CASSNRAQSYEQYF.

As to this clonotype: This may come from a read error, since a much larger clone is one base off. The CDR3 DNA reads as TGCGGTGCTAGTTCGGATAACTATGGCTACACCTTC. Translating gives CGASSDNYGYTF. V gene TRBV20-1 combines with J gene TRBJ1-2; no clear D. Germline V gene lookup returns CDR1 DFQATT and CDR2 SNEGSKA (reference sequence). CDR3 length equals 12 residues.

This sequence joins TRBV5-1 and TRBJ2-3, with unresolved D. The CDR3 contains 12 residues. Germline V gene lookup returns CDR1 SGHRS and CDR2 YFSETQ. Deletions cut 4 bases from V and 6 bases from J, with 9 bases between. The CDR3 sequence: CASSPRWDTQYF. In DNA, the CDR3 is TGCGCCAGCAGCCCAAGATGGGATACGCAGTATTTT.

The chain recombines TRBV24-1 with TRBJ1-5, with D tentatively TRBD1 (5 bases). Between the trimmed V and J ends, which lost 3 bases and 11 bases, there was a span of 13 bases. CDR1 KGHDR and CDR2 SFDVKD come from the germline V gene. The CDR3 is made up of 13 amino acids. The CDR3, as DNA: TGTGCCACCAGTGATGCCTGGGGGGAAGCCCAGCATTTT. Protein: CATSDAWGEAQHF.

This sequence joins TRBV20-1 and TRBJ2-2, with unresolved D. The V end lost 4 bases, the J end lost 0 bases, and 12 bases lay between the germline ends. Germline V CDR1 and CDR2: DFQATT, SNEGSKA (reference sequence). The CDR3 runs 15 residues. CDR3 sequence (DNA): TGCAGTGCTACGAGACTTTACGCGAACACCGGGGAGCTGTTTTTT. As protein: CSATRLYANTGELFF.

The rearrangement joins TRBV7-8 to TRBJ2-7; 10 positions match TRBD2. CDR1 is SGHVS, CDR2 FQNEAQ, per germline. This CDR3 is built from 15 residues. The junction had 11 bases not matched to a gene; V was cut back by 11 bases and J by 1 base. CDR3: CAGASGTSASYEQYF. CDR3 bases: TGTGCCGGCGCCTCCGGGACTAGCGCTTCCTACGAGCAGTACTTC.

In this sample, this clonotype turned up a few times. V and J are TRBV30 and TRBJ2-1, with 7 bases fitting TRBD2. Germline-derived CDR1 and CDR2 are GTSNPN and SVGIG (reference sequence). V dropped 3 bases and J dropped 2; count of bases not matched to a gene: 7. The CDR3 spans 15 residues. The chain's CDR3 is CAWSNSGKAYNEQFF. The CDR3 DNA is TGTGCCTGGAGCAACAGCGGGAAGGCCTACAATGAGCAGTTCTTC.

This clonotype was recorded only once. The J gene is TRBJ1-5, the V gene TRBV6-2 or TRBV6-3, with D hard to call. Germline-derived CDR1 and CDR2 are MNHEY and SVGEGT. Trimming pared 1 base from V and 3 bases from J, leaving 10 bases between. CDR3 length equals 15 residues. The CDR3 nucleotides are TGTGCCAGCAGTTACTTGCAGGAGGACAATCAGCCCCAGCATTTT. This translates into CASSYLQEDNQPQHF.

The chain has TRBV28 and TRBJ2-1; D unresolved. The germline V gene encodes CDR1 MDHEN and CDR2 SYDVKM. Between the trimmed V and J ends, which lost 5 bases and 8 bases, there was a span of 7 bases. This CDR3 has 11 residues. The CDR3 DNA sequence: TGTGCCAGCAGTCAAGACTATGAGCAGTTCTTC. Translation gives CASSQDYEQFF.

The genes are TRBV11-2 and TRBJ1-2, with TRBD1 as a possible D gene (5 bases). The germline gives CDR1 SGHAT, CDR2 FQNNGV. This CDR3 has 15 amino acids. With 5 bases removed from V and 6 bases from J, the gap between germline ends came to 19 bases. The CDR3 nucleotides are TGTGCCAGCAGCCCGGGAGGCCGCAGGGTACATGGCTACACCTTC. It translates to CASSPGGRRVHGYTF.

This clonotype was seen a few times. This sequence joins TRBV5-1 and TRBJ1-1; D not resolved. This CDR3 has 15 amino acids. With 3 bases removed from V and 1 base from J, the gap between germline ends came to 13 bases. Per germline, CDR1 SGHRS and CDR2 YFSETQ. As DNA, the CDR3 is TGCGCCAGCAGCTCGCTGGGTGGCACGAACACTGAAGCTTTCTTT. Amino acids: CASSSLGGTNTEAFF.

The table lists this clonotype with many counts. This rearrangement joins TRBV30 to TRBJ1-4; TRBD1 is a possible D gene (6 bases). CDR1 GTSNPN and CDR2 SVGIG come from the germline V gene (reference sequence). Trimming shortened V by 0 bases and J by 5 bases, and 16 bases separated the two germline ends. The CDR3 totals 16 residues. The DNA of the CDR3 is TGTGCCTGGAGTGTCTCGCGGACAGTTAAGAATGAAAAACTGTTTTTT. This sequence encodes CAWSVSRTVKNEKLFF.

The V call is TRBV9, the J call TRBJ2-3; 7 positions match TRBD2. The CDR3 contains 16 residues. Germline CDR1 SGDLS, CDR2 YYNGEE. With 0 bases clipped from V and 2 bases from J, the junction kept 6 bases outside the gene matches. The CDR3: CASSVAVSGLTDTQYF. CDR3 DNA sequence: TGTGCCAGCAGCGTAGCGGTTAGCGGGCTCACAGATACGCAGTATTTT. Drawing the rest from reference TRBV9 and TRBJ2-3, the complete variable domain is DSGVTQTPKHLITATGQRVTLRCSPRSGDLSVYWYQQSLDQGLQFLIQYYNGEERAKGNILERFSAQQFPDLHSELNLSSLELGDSALYFCASSVAVSGLTDTQYFGPGTRLTVL.

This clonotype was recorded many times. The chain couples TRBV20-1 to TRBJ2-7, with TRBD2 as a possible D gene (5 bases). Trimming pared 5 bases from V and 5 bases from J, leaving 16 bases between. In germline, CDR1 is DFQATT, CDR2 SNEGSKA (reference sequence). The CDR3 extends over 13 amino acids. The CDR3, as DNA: TGCAGTGCTCACGCGGGCCGGGCGAACGAGCAGTACTTC. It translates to CSAHAGRANEQYF.

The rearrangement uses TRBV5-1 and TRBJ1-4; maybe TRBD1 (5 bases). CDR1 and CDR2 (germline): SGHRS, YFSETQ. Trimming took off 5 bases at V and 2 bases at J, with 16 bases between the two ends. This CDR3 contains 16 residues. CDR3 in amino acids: CASRRAPGRTNEKLFF. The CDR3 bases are TGCGCCAGCAGAAGGGCTCCGGGACGGACTAATGAAAAACTGTTTTTT.

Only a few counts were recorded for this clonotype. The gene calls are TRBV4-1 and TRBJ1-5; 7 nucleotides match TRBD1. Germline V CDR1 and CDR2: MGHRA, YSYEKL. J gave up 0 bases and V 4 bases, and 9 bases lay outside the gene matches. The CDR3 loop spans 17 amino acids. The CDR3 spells CASSLRLQGLSNQPQHF. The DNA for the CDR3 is TGCGCCAGCAGCCTACGTTTACAGGGGCTTAGCAATCAGCCCCAGCATTTT.

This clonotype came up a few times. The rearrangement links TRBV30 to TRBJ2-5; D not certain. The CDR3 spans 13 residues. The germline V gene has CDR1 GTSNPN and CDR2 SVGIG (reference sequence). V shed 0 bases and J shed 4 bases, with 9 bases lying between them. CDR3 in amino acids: CAWSVKPTETQYF. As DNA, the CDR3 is TGTGCCTGGAGTGTTAAGCCGACAGAGACCCAGTACTTC.

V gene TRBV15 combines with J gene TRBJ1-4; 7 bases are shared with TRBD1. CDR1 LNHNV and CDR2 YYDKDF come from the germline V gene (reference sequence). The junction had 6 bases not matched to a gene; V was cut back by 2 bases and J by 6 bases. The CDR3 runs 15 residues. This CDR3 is CATSRTSGTDEKLFF. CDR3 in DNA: TGTGCCACCAGCAGAACCTCCGGGACAGATGAAAAACTGTTTTTT.

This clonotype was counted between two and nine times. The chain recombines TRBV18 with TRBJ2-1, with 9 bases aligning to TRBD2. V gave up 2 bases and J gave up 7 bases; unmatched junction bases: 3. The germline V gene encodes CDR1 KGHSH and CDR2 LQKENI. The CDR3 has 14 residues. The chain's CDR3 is CASSPVTSGNEQFF. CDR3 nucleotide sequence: TGTGCCAGCTCACCAGTAACTAGCGGGAATGAGCAGTTCTTC.

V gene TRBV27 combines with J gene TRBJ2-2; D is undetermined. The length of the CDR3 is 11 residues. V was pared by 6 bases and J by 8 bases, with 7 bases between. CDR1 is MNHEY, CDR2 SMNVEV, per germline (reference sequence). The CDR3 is CASRYGGELFF. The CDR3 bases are TGTGCCAGCAGATACGGGGGGGAGCTGTTTTTT.

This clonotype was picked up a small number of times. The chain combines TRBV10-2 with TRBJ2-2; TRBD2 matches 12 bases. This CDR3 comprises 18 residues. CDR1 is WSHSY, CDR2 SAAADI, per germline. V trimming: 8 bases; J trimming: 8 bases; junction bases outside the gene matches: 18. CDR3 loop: CASRVGPPTSGSVGELFF. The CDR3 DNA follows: TGCGCCAGCCGGGTTGGGCCGCCGACTAGCGGGAGCGTGGGGGAGCTGTTTTTT.

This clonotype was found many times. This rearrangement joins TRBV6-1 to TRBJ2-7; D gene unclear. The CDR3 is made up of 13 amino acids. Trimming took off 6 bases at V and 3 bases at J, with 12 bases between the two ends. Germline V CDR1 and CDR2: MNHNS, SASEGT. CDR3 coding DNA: TGTGCCAGCAGAAAGGGCAGAAGCTACGAGCAGTACTTC. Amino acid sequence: CASRKGRSYEQYF.

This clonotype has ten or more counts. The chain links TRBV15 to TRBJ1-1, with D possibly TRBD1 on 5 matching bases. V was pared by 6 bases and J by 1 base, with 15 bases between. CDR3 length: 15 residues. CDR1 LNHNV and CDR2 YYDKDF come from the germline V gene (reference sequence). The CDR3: CATRRKGRANTEAFF. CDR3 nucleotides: TGTGCCACCAGAAGAAAGGGACGGGCGAACACTGAAGCTTTCTTT.

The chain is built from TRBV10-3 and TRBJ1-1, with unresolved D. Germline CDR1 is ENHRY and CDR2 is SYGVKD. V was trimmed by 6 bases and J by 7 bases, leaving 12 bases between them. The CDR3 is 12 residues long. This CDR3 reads CAIREPLGEAFF. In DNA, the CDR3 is TGTGCCATCAGAGAGCCCCTAGGTGAAGCTTTCTTT.